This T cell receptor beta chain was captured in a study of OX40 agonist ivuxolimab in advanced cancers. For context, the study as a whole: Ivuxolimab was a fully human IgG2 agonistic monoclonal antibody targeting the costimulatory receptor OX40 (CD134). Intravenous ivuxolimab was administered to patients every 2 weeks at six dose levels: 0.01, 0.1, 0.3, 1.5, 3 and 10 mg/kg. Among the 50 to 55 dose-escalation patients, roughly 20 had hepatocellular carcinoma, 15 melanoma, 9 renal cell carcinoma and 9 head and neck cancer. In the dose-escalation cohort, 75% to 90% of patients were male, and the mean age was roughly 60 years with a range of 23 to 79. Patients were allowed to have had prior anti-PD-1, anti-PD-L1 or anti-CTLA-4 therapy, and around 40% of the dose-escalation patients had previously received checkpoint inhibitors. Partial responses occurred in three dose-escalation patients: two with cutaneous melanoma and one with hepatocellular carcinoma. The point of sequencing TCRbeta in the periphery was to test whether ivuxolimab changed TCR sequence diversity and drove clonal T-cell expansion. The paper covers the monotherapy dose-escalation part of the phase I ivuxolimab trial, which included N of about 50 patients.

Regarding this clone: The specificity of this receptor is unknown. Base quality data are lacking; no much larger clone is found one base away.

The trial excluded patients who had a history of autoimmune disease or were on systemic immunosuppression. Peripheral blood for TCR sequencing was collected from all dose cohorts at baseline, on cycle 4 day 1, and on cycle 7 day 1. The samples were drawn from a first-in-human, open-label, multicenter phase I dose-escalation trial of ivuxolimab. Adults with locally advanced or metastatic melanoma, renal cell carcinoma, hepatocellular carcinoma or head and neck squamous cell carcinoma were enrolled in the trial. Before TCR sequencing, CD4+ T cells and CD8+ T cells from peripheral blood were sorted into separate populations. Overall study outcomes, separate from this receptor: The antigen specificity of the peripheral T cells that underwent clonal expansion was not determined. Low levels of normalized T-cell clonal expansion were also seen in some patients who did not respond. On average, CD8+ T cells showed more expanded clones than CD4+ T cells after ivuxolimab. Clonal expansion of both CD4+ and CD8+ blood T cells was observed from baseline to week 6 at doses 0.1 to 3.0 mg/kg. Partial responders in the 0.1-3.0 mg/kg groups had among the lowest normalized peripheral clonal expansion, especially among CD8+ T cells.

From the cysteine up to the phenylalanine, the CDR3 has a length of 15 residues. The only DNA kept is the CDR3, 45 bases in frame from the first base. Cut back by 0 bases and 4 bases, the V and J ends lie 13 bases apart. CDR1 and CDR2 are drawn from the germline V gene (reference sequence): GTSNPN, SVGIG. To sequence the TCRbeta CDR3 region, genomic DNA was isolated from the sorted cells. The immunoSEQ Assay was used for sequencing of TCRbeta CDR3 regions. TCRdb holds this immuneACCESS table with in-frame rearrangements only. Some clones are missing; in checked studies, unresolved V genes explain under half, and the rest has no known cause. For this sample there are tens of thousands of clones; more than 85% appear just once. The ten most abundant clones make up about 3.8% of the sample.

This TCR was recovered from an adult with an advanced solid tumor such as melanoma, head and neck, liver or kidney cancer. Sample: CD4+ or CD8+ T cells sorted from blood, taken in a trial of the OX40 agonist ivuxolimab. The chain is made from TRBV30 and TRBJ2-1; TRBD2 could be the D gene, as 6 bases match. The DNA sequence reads TGTGCCTGGAGTGTAGCCCTGGCGGGATACAATGAGCAGTTCTTC. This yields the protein CAWSVALAGYNEQFF.